These 23 T cell receptor beta chains originate from one sample sequenced in a study. TCRdb analysed the 5' RACE reads with MiXCR anew, one entry per CDR3 protein. There are about 32,000 distinct CDR3 sequences in the sample; 27% occur only once, and about 2.2% lies in the top ten. Tregs were sorted as CD4+CD25+CD127-/low cells. The sequencing sample was made of tumor-infiltrating Tregs sorted from the breast tumor. These receptors all stem from a female donor with breast cancer.

This clonotype has more than one count but fewer than ten. The rearrangement joins TRBV24-1 to TRBJ2-3; 10 positions match TRBD2. V was pared by 3 bases and J by 5 bases, with 7 bases of the junction left unmatched. Germline loops: CDR1 KGHDR, CDR2 SFDVKD. The CDR3 length is 16 residues. DNA for the CDR3: TGTGCCACCAGTGATCCGGTAGCGGGAGGCCGAGATACGCAGTATTTT. Translating gives CATSDPVAGGRDTQYF.

This clonotype has a handful of counts. J is TRBJ2-1 and V is TRBV24-1, with unresolved D. CDR1 is KGHDR, CDR2 SFDVKD, per germline. V lost 1 base, J lost 3 bases, and 12 bases lay in between. This CDR3 spans 16 amino acids. CDR3 nucleotide sequence: TGTGCCACCAGTGATTTCGGCGACCCACGCTACAATGAGCAGTTCTTC. Residues: CATSDFGDPRYNEQFF.

This clonotype was counted a few times. The DNA for the CDR3 is TGTGCCAGCAGATTCCGACTAGCGGGTAACAATGAGCAGTTCTTC. It translates to CASRFRLAGNNEQFF. The genes are TRBV6-5 and TRBJ2-1; TRBD2 aligns across 10 bases. Germline CDR1 and CDR2: MNHEY and SVGAGI. J lost 5 bases, V lost 6 bases, and 7 bases had no gene match. The CDR3 covers 15 residues.

The chain combines TRBV20-1 with TRBJ2-7; 9 bases agree with TRBD2. The CDR3 covers 14 residues. The germline CDR1 and CDR2 sequences are DFQATT and SNEGSKA (reference sequence). V gave up 5 bases and J gave up 5 bases; unmatched junction bases: 10. Written as DNA, the CDR3 is TGCAGTGCTTCCAAGAGCGGGAGGTTCAACGAGCAGTACTTC. Its translation is CSASKSGRFNEQYF.

The chain combines TRBV6-6 with TRBJ2-1, with D uncertain. Germline assignment: CDR1 MNHNY and CDR2 SVGAGI (reference sequence). The V end was cut by 2 bases, the J end by 0 bases, with 5 bases between. CDR3 length equals 14 residues. This chain's CDR3 is CASSYHHSYNEQFF. Here the CDR3 DNA reads TGTGCCAGCAGTTACCATCACTCCTACAATGAGCAGTTCTTC.

To note about this clonotype: Since a much larger clone is just one base distant, this may be a read error. The chain couples TRBV29-1 to TRBJ2-1; 8 positions agree with TRBD1. Germline V gene data show CDR1 as SQVTM and CDR2 as ANQGSEA. The CDR3 totals 13 residues. This chain's CDR3 is CGVGSGQGNEQFF. The CDR3 nucleotides are TGCGGCGTTGGCTCCGGACAGGGCAATGAGCAGTTCTTC.

At least ten counts were recorded for this clonotype. The rearrangement links TRBV20-1 to TRBJ1-1, with a weak D call TRBD1 (6 bases). The CDR3 is 13 amino acids. Trimming took off 6 bases at V and 2 bases at J, with 13 bases between the two ends. Germline V CDR1 and CDR2: DFQATT, SNEGSKA (reference sequence). CDR3 protein: CSATGTINTEAFF. The CDR3 DNA reads as TGCAGTGCAACCGGGACAATAAACACTGAAGCTTTCTTT.

On this clonotype: A much larger clone is a single base away; this may be a read error. This sequence joins TRBV5-1 and TRBJ1-2; D is unresolved. Germline CDR1 reads SGHRS; CDR2 reads YFSETQ. The CDR3 runs to 14 residues. Trimming took off 3 bases at V and 7 bases at J, with 16 bases between the two ends. CDR3 loop: CASSSTTNLGGYTF. The CDR3 DNA reads TGCGCCAGCAGCTCAACAACAAACCTCGGTGGCTACACCTTC.

Ten or more counts support this clonotype. This chain links TRBV10-2 with TRBJ1-1; possibly TRBD1 for D (5 bases). The germline V gene has CDR1 WSHSY and CDR2 SAAADI. V lost 0 bases, J lost 1 base, and 12 bases lay in between. The CDR3 has 16 amino acids. DNA for the CDR3: TGCGCCAGCAGTGAGTCGATGGGGGGGGGGAACACTGAAGCTTTCTTT. The encoded protein is CASSESMGGGNTEAFF.

This clonotype was recorded at least ten times. The rearrangement uses TRBV7-3 and TRBJ2-2; 12 bases fit TRBD2. Per germline, CDR1 SGHTA and CDR2 FQGTGA. J lost 0 bases, V lost 5 bases, and 13 bases had no gene match. This CDR3 has 20 residues. The CDR3 DNA follows: TGTGCCAGCAGCAACATACTACTAGCGGGAGGCCCTCCGAACACCGGGGAGCTGTTTTTT. Translating it yields CASSNILLAGGPPNTGELFF. Complete variable domain (other parts from reference TRBV7-3 and TRBJ2-2): GAGVSQTPSNKVTEKGKYVELRCDPISGHTALYWYRQSLGQGPEFLIYFQGTGAADDSGLPNDRFFAVRPEGSVSTLKIQRTERGDSAVYLCASSNILLAGGPPNTGELFFGEGSRLTVL.

Details on this clonotype: Given a much more abundant clone one base away, this may be a read error. The chain combines TRBV7-9 with TRBJ2-1, with TRBD2 matching 9 bases. V lost 3 bases and J lost 5; bases outside the gene matches: 8. CDR1 and CDR2 (germline): SEHNR, FQNEAQ (reference sequence). The CDR3 consists of 16 residues. The CDR3 sequence: CASSLPSGRPNNEQFF. As DNA, the CDR3 is TGTGCCAGCAGCTTGCCCAGCGGGAGGCCCAACAATGAGCAGTTCTTC.

In its sample, this clonotype was seen many times. V and J are TRBV30 and TRBJ2-1, with 7 bases lining up with TRBD2. The CDR3 sequence is 16 residues long. CDR1 is GTSNPN, CDR2 SVGIG, per germline (reference sequence). J lost 4 bases, V lost 0 bases, and 9 bases had no gene match. The DNA for the CDR3 is TGTGCCTGGAGTGTGGGAGCTAGCGGTTCGTACAATGAGCAGTTCTTC. It specifies CAWSVGASGSYNEQFF.

This clonotype appeared many times. The genes are TRBV7-3 and TRBJ2-7; the D gene is possibly TRBD2 (5 bases). Trimming stripped 4 bases from V and 6 bases from J, with 13 bases between. Germline loops: CDR1 SGHTA, CDR2 FQGTGA. This CDR3 region has 13 residues. CDR3 in amino acids: CASSSSTSGEQYF. The CDR3 DNA sequence: TGTGCCAGCAGCTCCTCAACTAGTGGCGAGCAGTACTTC.

This clonotype was counted between two and nine times. The chain combines TRBV29-1 with TRBJ1-2, with a tentative D call TRBD1 (5 bases). This CDR3 has 14 amino acids. With 2 bases removed from V and 0 bases from J, the gap between germline ends came to 10 bases. CDR1 and CDR2 from the germline V gene are SQVTM and ANQGSEA. CDR3 coding DNA: TGCAGCGTTGAACCCAGGGATTCTAACTATGGCTACACCTTC. It codes for CSVEPRDSNYGYTF.

This clonotype turned up a few times. The J gene is TRBJ2-7, the V gene TRBV4-1; D is tentatively TRBD1 or TRBD2 (5 bases each). Germline V gives CDR1 MGHRA, CDR2 YSYEKL. The germline V and J ends were trimmed by 4 bases and 4 bases, with 14 bases remaining between them. This CDR3 has 14 residues. The CDR3 reads CASSRDRVSYEQYF. As DNA, the CDR3 is TGCGCCAGCAGCCGGGACCGCGTTTCTTACGAGCAGTACTTC.

This clonotype has at least ten counts. The chain has TRBV28 and TRBJ2-1; 11 positions agree with TRBD2. Per germline, CDR1 MDHEN and CDR2 SYDVKM. This CDR3 comprises 18 residues. V lost 1 base, J lost 4 bases, and 9 bases stayed unmatched. Here the CDR3 DNA reads TGTGCCAGCAGTTTATCGGGGAAGACTAGCGGGATGTACAATGAGCAGTTCTTC. Protein product: CASSLSGKTSGMYNEQFF. Supplemented by reference TRBV28 and TRBJ2-1, the full variable domain reads DVKVTQSSRYLVKRTGEKVFLECVQDMDHENMFWYRQDPGLGLRLIYFSYDVKMKEKGDIPEGYSVSREKKERFSLILESASTNQTSMYLCASSLSGKTSGMYNEQFFGPGTRLTVL.

This clonotype was detected only a few times. The CDR3 protein is CASAYRAGSEKLFF. The CDR3, as DNA: TGTGCCAGCGCTTACCGGGCAGGGAGCGAAAAACTGTTTTTT. The chain has TRBV6-5 and TRBJ1-4, with D possibly TRBD1 on 5 matching bases. Germline CDR1 is MNHEY and CDR2 is SVGAGI. The germline V and J ends were trimmed by 8 bases and 8 bases, with 18 bases remaining between them. The CDR3 consists of 14 residues.

The chain joins TRBV6-5 to TRBJ2-7; D is undetermined. This CDR3 spans 14 amino acids. V lost 6 bases and J lost 3, with 15 bases in between. The germline V gene has CDR1 MNHEY and CDR2 SVGAGI. CDR3 sequence: CASSPSRALYEQYF. Written as DNA, the CDR3 is TGTGCCAGCAGCCCCTCTCGGGCCCTCTACGAGCAGTACTTC.

The V call is TRBV20-1, the J call TRBJ2-3; 7 bases align to TRBD2. The CDR3 runs 15 residues. V was clipped by 4 bases and J by 0 bases; unmatched bases: 7. Germline V gives CDR1 DFQATT, CDR2 SNEGSKA (reference sequence). The CDR3 loop reads CSAIASSGSTDTQYF. The CDR3 DNA is TGCAGTGCTATAGCGTCTAGCGGAAGCACAGATACGCAGTATTTT.

For this clonotype: A much larger clone differs from this one at a single base, so this may be a read error. This chain uses TRBV20-1 with TRBJ1-5; D possibly corresponds to TRBD1 (5 bases). Germline loops: CDR1 DFQATT, CDR2 SNEGSKA (reference sequence). V was clipped by 0 bases and J by 4 bases, with 13 bases between them. This CDR3 contains 15 residues. CDR3 loop: CSARDSGDANQPQHF. In DNA, the CDR3 is TGCAGTGCTAGAGATTCGGGGGACGCAAATCAGCCCCAGCATTTT.

At least ten counts were recorded for this clonotype. This chain joins TRBV15 and TRBJ1-1; D not certain. The germline CDR1 and CDR2 sequences are LNHNV and YYDKDF (reference sequence). V lost 1 base, J lost 1 base, and 4 bases lay in between. There are 13 residues in the CDR3. The CDR3 sequence is CATSRGANTEAFF. The CDR3 DNA reads TGTGCCACCAGCAGAGGGGCGAACACTGAAGCTTTCTTT.

The J gene is TRBJ2-7, the V gene TRBV28; the match to TRBD2 covers 8 bases. The CDR3 totals 14 residues. V shed 5 bases, J shed 5 bases, and the junction held 8 bases outside the gene matches. The germline gives CDR1 MDHEN, CDR2 SYDVKM. CDR3 sequence (DNA): TGTGCCAGCAGTGACAGACTAGCGCCCCACGAGCAGTACTTC. Translated: CASSDRLAPHEQYF.

The chain uses TRBV6-5 and TRBJ2-3; no firm D call. Deletions cut 4 bases from V and 7 bases from J, with 9 bases between. Germline V gene lookup returns CDR1 MNHEY and CDR2 SVGAGI. The CDR3 consists of 12 residues. The CDR3 DNA reads as TGTGCCAGCAGTTCCAACGACCATACGCAGTATTTT. Protein product: CASSSNDHTQYF.